These 9 T cell receptor beta chains were sequenced from one sample in a study of T cells in Graves' hyperthyroidism and ophthalmopathy. Authors of the study amplified TCR beta CDR3 regions from RNA transcripts. A set of HTBI primers served as the primers for a first-round RT-PCR of the TCR CDR3. One entry per CDR3 protein, called by TCRdb with MiXCR from the multiplex PCR reads. The sample shows a few hundred thousand distinct CDR3 sequences, about 13% of them seen only once. Sequenced input: blood. The receptor set was obtained from a woman under 30 with Graves' hyperthyroidism.

This clonotype was seen at least ten times. The V gene is TRBV7-8, the J gene TRBJ2-3, with D hard to call. The CDR3 covers 13 residues. Germline V gene sequence: CDR1 SGHVS, CDR2 FQNEAQ. The V and J ends lost 5 bases and 10 bases respectively, with 16 bases between them. The CDR3 loop is CASSDSVFLAQYF. The CDR3 coding sequence is TGTGCCAGCAGCGATTCAGTATTTCTGGCGCAGTATTTT.

This clonotype was seen at least ten times. The chain uses TRBV3-1 and TRBJ2-3, with a tentative D call TRBD2 (6 bases). CDR1 is LGHDT, CDR2 YNNKEL, per germline (reference sequence). The V gene lost 1 base and the J gene lost 6 bases, with 11 bases spanning the gap. The CDR3 runs to 14 residues. Here the CDR3 DNA reads TGTGCCAGCAGCCAAGGTAGCGGTGGGGATACGCAGTATTTT. Amino acid sequence: CASSQGSGGDTQYF.

This clonotype was observed at least ten times. The gene calls are TRBV3-1 and TRBJ2-2; a possible D gene is TRBD2 (6 bases). Germline CDR1 and CDR2: LGHDT and YNNKEL (reference sequence). Trimming left V 1 base short and J 0 bases short, with 9 bases between. There are 16 residues in the CDR3. CDR3 amino acids: CASSQGRETNTGELFF. CDR3 nucleotide sequence: TGTGCCAGCAGCCAAGGACGGGAGACGAACACCGGGGAGCTGTTTTTT.

This clonotype has at least ten counts. This chain uses TRBV7-2 with TRBJ2-1, with D perhaps being TRBD1 or TRBD2 (5 bases each). Germline V gene lookup returns CDR1 SGHTA and CDR2 FQGNSA. This CDR3 contains 14 residues. Trimming took off 4 bases at V and 4 bases at J, with 11 bases between the two ends. The CDR3 DNA reads TGTGCCAGCAGCTATGGGGACCGTTACAATGAGCAGTTCTTC. Amino acid sequence: CASSYGDRYNEQFF.

The sample holds many counts of this clonotype. This chain uses TRBV20-1 with TRBJ1-1, with D perhaps TRBD1 (6 bases). Germline CDR1 and CDR2: DFQATT and SNEGSKA (reference sequence). The CDR3 consists of 14 residues. V was trimmed by 6 bases and J by 8 bases, leaving 22 bases between them. The chain's CDR3 is CSAPRGGDRTEAFF. CDR3 nucleotide sequence: TGCAGTGCCCCCCGAGGGGGGGATAGGACCGAAGCTTTCTTT.

The chain couples TRBV7-2 to TRBJ2-7; TRBD1 agrees at 9 bases. CDR3 size: 14 residues. The V and J ends lost 4 bases and 3 bases, in that order; junction bases with no gene match: 4. Germline values: CDR1 SGHTA, CDR2 FQGNSA. The CDR3 protein is CASSWGTGNYEQYF. The CDR3 DNA follows: TGTGCCAGCAGCTGGGGGACAGGGAACTACGAGCAGTACTTC.

In regard to this clonotype: A much larger clonotype is one base distant, so this may be a read error. The V call is TRBV12-3 or TRBV12-4, the J call TRBJ2-7, with TRBD1 matching over 9 bases. With V trimmed by 5 bases and J by 2 bases, 4 bases remained unmatched. CDR3 size: 14 residues. CDR3 region: CASSHWDRAYEQYF. The CDR3 DNA sequence: TGTGCCAGCAGTCACTGGGACAGGGCCTACGAGCAGTACTTC.

A few counts support this clonotype. The V and J genes are TRBV19 and TRBJ2-5; D is uncertain. The V end was cut by 3 bases, the J end by 1 base, with 6 bases between. The CDR3 covers 13 residues. CDR1 LNHDA and CDR2 SQIVND come from the germline V gene (reference sequence). The CDR3 sequence: CASSMGTQETQYF. The CDR3 DNA reads TGTGCCAGTAGTATGGGCACCCAAGAGACCCAGTACTTC.

The J gene is TRBJ2-5, the V gene TRBV11-2; 12 bases line up with TRBD2. This CDR3 is 16 amino acids long. J lost 5 bases, V lost 3 bases, and 7 bases had no gene match. Germline lookup yields CDR1 SGHAT and CDR2 FQNNGV. DNA of the CDR3: TGTGCCAGCAGCTTCCCCCTAGCGGGGGGGTATGAGACCCAGTACTTC. Translation: CASSFPLAGGYETQYF. Combining the CDR3 with reference TRBV11-2 and TRBJ2-5 gives the whole variable domain EAGVAQSPRYKIIEKRQSVAFWCNPISGHATLYWYQQILGQGPKLLIQFQNNGVVDDSQLPKDRFSAERLKGVDSTLKIQPAKLEDSAVYLCASSFPLAGGYETQYFGPGTRLLVL.